This T cell receptor (beta chain) was sequenced in a study of cytomegalovirus exposure and HLA in healthy donors. Looking at the study overall: Counted in an early data release were about 85 million unique TCRs from HLA-typed donors. General study points: In a later analysis, specific HLA alleles were associated with 15,000 to 20,000 TCR beta sequences at a 0.05 false discovery rate. The availability of immune exposure information extended only to CMV serostatus.

Notes on this clone: Its target is unknown.

Amplification used 60 Vbeta primers and 13 Jbeta primers. TCRdb's copy holds only in-frame clones and misses some; the assay was immunoSEQ multiplex PCR. The data contain about 170,000 clones, around 77% of them singletons. Germline V gives CDR1 SGHAT, CDR2 FQNNGV. This CDR3 region has 19 residues. With 4 bases clipped from V and 5 bases from J, the junction kept 20 bases outside the gene matches. This clonotype was obtained from a woman aged 25-40 years in good health and CMV-seropositive. The specimen was PBMCs. The chain recombines TRBV11-2 with TRBJ1-1, with 9 nucleotides matching TRBD1. The CDR3, as DNA: TGTGCCAGCAGCTCAATACGACAAACCACGGGACAGGGCGATACTGAAGCTTTCTTT. Amino acids: CASSSIRQTTGQGDTEAFF.